This is a list of T cell receptor beta chains from one sample in a study of T-cell reconstitution after alpha-beta-depleted transplantation in children. TCRdb re-analysed the PCR reads in MiXCR, keeping a single row per CDR3 protein. The data contain over 45,000 distinct CDR3 sequences, 44% of them singletons. The sample here was PBMCs, mostly from graft donor cells, taken 360 days after TCRalphabeta/CD19-depleted stem cell transplant. All receptors come from a male patient between 10 and 17 years old who had a stem cell transplant for acute lymphoblastic leukemia, so the T cells may come from the graft donor. Both conserved end residues are part of each CDR3. A D gene is named only where the DNA matches it firmly. Only some rows state a clone size, as once, few, many or a class for expanded clones.

J: TRBJ2-5; size: -; V: TRBV20-1; D: -; CDR3: CSARHMLQETQYF; DNA: TGCAGTGCTAGGCACATGCTACAAGAGACCCAGTACTTC
J: TRBJ1-5; size: -; V: TRBV12-3/TRBV12-4; D: TRBD1; CDR3: CASSLRPGTGPNQPQHF; DNA: TGTGCCAGCAGTTTACGCCCCGGGACAGGCCCGAATCAGCCCCAGCATTTT
J: TRBJ2-5; size: few; V: TRBV6-5; D: TRBD1; CDR3: CASSWTGPLGVDQYF; DNA: TGTGCCAGCAGTTGGACAGGACCCCTGGGGGTTGACCAGTACTTC
J: TRBJ2-1; size: -; V: TRBV5-6; D: -; CDR3: CASSLDRDYNEQFF; DNA: TGTGCCAGCAGCTTGGACAGGGACTACAATGAGCAGTTCTTC
J: TRBJ2-1; size: -; V: TRBV12-3/TRBV12-4; D: -; CDR3: CASRAGQYNEQFF; DNA: TGTGCCAGCAGAGCCGGACAGTACAATGAGCAGTTCTTC
J: TRBJ2-2; size: many; V: TRBV24-1; D: -; CDR3: CATSDLPTPPGELFF; DNA: TGTGCCACCAGTGATTTACCCACTCCACCCGGGGAGCTGTTTTTT
J: TRBJ1-2; size: -; V: TRBV5-1; D: TRBD1; CDR3: CASSFDRDRGYTF; DNA: TGCGCCAGCAGCTTTGACAGGGATCGAGGCTACACCTTC
J: TRBJ1-2; size: -; V: TRBV29-1; D: TRBD1; CDR3: CSVETGTAYGYTF; DNA: TGCAGCGTAGAAACCGGGACAGCCTATGGCTACACCTTC
J: TRBJ2-5; size: few; V: TRBV20-1; D: -; CDR3: CSGGNQETQYF; DNA: TGCAGTGGAGGCAACCAAGAGACCCAGTACTTC
J: TRBJ2-5; size: -; V: TRBV5-1; D: TRBD2; CDR3: CASTLTTSGQETQYF; DNA: TGCGCCAGCACCTTAACGACTAGCGGGCAAGAGACCCAGTACTTC
J: TRBJ2-2; size: few; V: TRBV5-5; D: TRBD2; CDR3: CAGRLAVNTGELFF; DNA: TGTGCCGGTAGACTAGCGGTGAACACCGGGGAGCTGTTTTTT
J: TRBJ1-2; size: many; V: TRBV12-3/TRBV12-4; D: TRBD1; CDR3: CASSSDRGWGYTF; DNA: TGTGCCAGCAGTTCGGACAGGGGGTGGGGCTACACCTTC
J: TRBJ1-1; size: -; V: TRBV29-1; D: -; CDR3: CSVGEGRTEAFF; DNA: TGCAGCGTTGGTGAGGGGCGCACTGAAGCTTTCTTT
J: TRBJ1-4; size: -; V: TRBV12-3/TRBV12-4; D: TRBD1; CDR3: CASSPTGSNEKLFF; DNA: TGTGCCAGCAGTCCGACAGGGAGTAATGAAAAACTGTTTTTT
J: TRBJ2-3; size: -; V: TRBV29-1; D: -; CDR3: CSVVGTDTQYF; DNA: TGCAGCGTGGTGGGCACAGATACGCAGTATTTT
J: TRBJ2-1; size: -; V: TRBV20-1; D: -; CDR3: CSARVYIAITYNEQFF; DNA: TGCAGTGCTAGAGTTTATATAGCGATAACCTACAATGAGCAGTTCTTC
J: TRBJ2-7; size: -; V: TRBV27; D: TRBD2; CDR3: CASSLSGGRSDEQYF; DNA: TGTGCCAGCAGTTTATCTGGCGGGAGGTCCGACGAGCAGTACTTC
J: TRBJ2-1; size: -; V: TRBV28; D: TRBD2; CDR3: CASIPQRETGEQFF; DNA: TGTGCCAGCATCCCCCAGCGGGAGACCGGTGAGCAGTTCTTC
J: TRBJ2-1; size: -; V: TRBV21-1; D: -; CDR3: CASSFSRQGVFVHNEQFF; DNA: TGTGCCAGCAGCTTTTCAAGACAGGGGGTATTTGTCCACAATGAGCAGTTCTTC
J: TRBJ2-7; size: -; V: TRBV27; D: -; CDR3: CASSLNRGYEQYF; DNA: TGTGCCAGCAGTTTAAATAGGGGCTACGAGCAGTACTTC
J: TRBJ2-1; size: -; V: TRBV29-1; D: TRBD2; CDR3: CSVGGLAGGKNEQFF; DNA: TGCAGCGTTGGTGGACTAGCGGGAGGGAAAAATGAGCAGTTCTTC
J: TRBJ1-5; size: -; V: TRBV4-3; D: -; CDR3: CASSQEVREGGYSNQPQHF; DNA: TGCGCCAGCAGCCAAGAAGTCCGGGAGGGAGGATATAGCAATCAGCCCCAGCATTTT
J: TRBJ2-2; size: -; V: TRBV7-2; D: -; CDR3: CASSLYSDGELFF; DNA: TGTGCCAGCAGCTTATACAGTGACGGGGAGCTGTTTTTT
J: TRBJ2-7; size: -; V: TRBV6-2/TRBV6-3; D: TRBD2; CDR3: CASGIRGEYF; DNA: TGTGCCAGCGGTATCCGGGGGGAGTACTTC
J: TRBJ2-2; size: -; V: TRBV7-2; D: TRBD2; CDR3: CASSGLGAGGRTGELFF; DNA: TGTGCCAGCAGCGGTTTAGGAGCGGGAGGGCGGACCGGGGAGCTGTTTTTT
J: TRBJ2-3; size: -; V: TRBV12-3/TRBV12-4; D: -; CDR3: CASSLGTLAFRTDTQYF; DNA: TGTGCCAGCAGTTTAGGAACTTTAGCCTTCCGCACAGATACGCAGTATTTT
J: TRBJ1-5; size: few; V: TRBV10-3; D: -; CDR3: CAISVGNYNQPQHF; DNA: TGTGCCATCAGTGTTGGAAACTACAATCAGCCCCAGCATTTT
J: TRBJ2-7; size: -; V: TRBV28; D: TRBD1; CDR3: CASGGSGTGRYEQYF; DNA: TGTGCCAGCGGTGGATCCGGGACAGGGCGATACGAGCAGTACTTC
J: TRBJ1-5; size: -; V: TRBV24-1; D: -; CDR3: CATSAPNQPQHF; DNA: TGTGCCACCAGTGCTCCCAATCAGCCCCAGCATTTT
J: TRBJ1-5; size: -; V: TRBV12-3/TRBV12-4; D: -; CDR3: CASSLKSKGQPQHF; DNA: TGTGCCAGCAGTTTAAAGTCCAAGGGTCAGCCCCAGCATTTT
J: TRBJ2-2; size: few; V: TRBV28; D: -; CDR3: CASSLSAAGDTGELFF; DNA: TGTGCCAGCAGTTTATCGGCCGCAGGGGACACCGGGGAGCTGTTTTTT
J: TRBJ1-1; size: -; V: TRBV6-5; D: -; CDR3: CASSTRQRAGTEAFF; DNA: TGTGCCAGCAGTACGCGACAGAGGGCCGGCACTGAAGCTTTCTTT
J: TRBJ2-3; size: few; V: TRBV3-1; D: -; CDR3: CASSLSGTDTQYF; DNA: TGTGCCAGCAGCCTTTCCGGCACAGATACGCAGTATTTT
J: TRBJ2-1; size: -; V: TRBV6-1; D: -; CDR3: CASTAGLIYNEQFF; DNA: TGTGCCAGCACCGCGGGACTTATATACAATGAGCAGTTCTTC
J: TRBJ2-7; size: once; V: TRBV20-1; D: TRBD2; CDR3: CSAIAGGPYEQYF; DNA: TGCAGTGCTATAGCGGGAGGGCCTTACGAGCAGTACTTC
J: TRBJ1-4; size: -; V: TRBV27; D: -; CDR3: CASSFLGREDEKLFF; DNA: TGTGCCAGCAGTTTCCTGGGAAGAGAAGATGAAAAACTGTTTTTT
J: TRBJ2-7; size: -; V: TRBV12-3/TRBV12-4; D: -; CDR3: CASRLSGAPNYEQYF; DNA: TGTGCCAGCAGGCTGTCGGGGGCGCCCAACTACGAGCAGTACTTC
J: TRBJ2-1; size: -; V: TRBV24-1; D: -; CDR3: CATRPTDRDNEQFF; DNA: TGTGCCACCAGGCCAACGGACAGAGACAATGAGCAGTTCTTC
J: TRBJ1-1; size: -; V: TRBV6-1; D: TRBD1; CDR3: CASWGRGQGITEAFF; DNA: TGTGCCAGTTGGGGGAGGGGACAGGGTATCACTGAAGCTTTCTTT
J: TRBJ2-5; size: -; V: TRBV7-9; D: -; CDR3: CASSSDVYQETQYF; DNA: TGTGCCAGCAGCTCGGACGTATACCAAGAGACCCAGTACTTC
J: TRBJ1-2; size: -; V: TRBV5-1; D: -; CDR3: CASSFGLTVYGYTF; DNA: TGCGCCAGCAGCTTCGGTTTAACGGTCTATGGCTACACCTTC
J: TRBJ2-3; size: few; V: TRBV4-3; D: -; CDR3: CASSQGAFGNTDTQYF; DNA: TGCGCCAGCAGCCAGGGAGCCTTCGGGAACACAGATACGCAGTATTTT
J: TRBJ1-5; size: few; V: TRBV12-3/TRBV12-4; D: -; CDR3: CASSLTGPGNQPQHF; DNA: TGTGCCAGCAGTTTAACGGGCCCCGGCAATCAGCCCCAGCATTTT
J: TRBJ2-3; size: -; V: TRBV12-3/TRBV12-4; D: TRBD2; CDR3: CASSPDGGWYSTDTQYF; DNA: TGTGCCAGCAGTCCCGACGGGGGGTGGTACAGCACAGATACGCAGTATTTT
J: TRBJ2-7; size: -; V: TRBV12-3/TRBV12-4; D: TRBD2; CDR3: CASSLLAGPSYEQYF; DNA: TGTGCCAGCAGCCTTCTAGCGGGCCCTTCCTACGAGCAGTACTTC
J: TRBJ2-1; size: -; V: TRBV18; D: -; CDR3: CASSPPWEDNEQFF; DNA: TGTGCCAGCTCACCACCGTGGGAGGACAATGAGCAGTTCTTC
J: TRBJ2-1; size: -; V: TRBV15; D: -; CDR3: CATTQGSYNEQFF; DNA: TGTGCCACCACCCAGGGCTCTTACAATGAGCAGTTCTTC
J: TRBJ2-7; size: -; V: TRBV7-9; D: -; CDR3: CASSFNFYEQYF; DNA: TGTGCCAGCAGCTTTAATTTCTACGAGCAGTACTTC